Presented here are 14 T cell receptor beta chains from one specimen sequenced in a study of shared clonotypes between healthy human individuals. Profiled with immunoSEQ multiplex PCR; TCRdb holds only in-frame clones, not every one. Of 2 million to 2.5 million clones detected, about 95% appear once; the ten largest clones hold 0.1% to 0.15%. The sample comprised naive CD4+ T cells sorted from blood. Indicated subset: CD45RA+ positively selected. Every receptor here comes from a young man in good health.

The J gene is TRBJ2-5, the V gene TRBV2; D remains unclear. Trimming pared 10 bases from V and 2 bases from J, leaving 8 bases between. Germline CDR1 reads SNHLY; CDR2 reads FYNNEI. CDR3 length equals 11 residues. CDR3 residues: CATAIQETQYF. In nucleotides, the CDR3 is TGTGCCACGGCTATTCAAGAGACCCAGTACTTC.

Only a few counts were recorded for this clone. The V and J genes are TRBV5-1 and TRBJ2-7, with 10 bases aligning to TRBD1. Per germline, CDR1 SGHRS and CDR2 YFSETQ. V lost 0 bases and J lost 2; bases outside the gene matches: 2. CDR3 length equals 15 residues. CDR3 sequence (DNA): TGCGCCAGCAGCTTGGACGGACAGGGGGCCTACGAGCAGTACTTC. This gives the protein CASSLDGQGAYEQYF.

The chain is built from TRBV9 and TRBJ2-1; 9 bases are shared with TRBD2. The length of the CDR3 is 16 residues. Germline trimming cut 3 bases from V and 4 bases from J; bases unmatched to any gene: 8. Germline assignment: CDR1 SGDLS and CDR2 YYNGEE. CDR3 sequence: CASSGLAGEGYNEQFF. The CDR3 nucleotides read TGTGCCAGCAGCGGGTTAGCGGGAGAGGGGTACAATGAGCAGTTCTTC.

The chain is built from TRBV30 and TRBJ2-2, with 7 bases that match TRBD1. The J segment lost 10 bases and the V segment lost 5 bases, leaving 1 base of the junction unmatched. This CDR3 has 10 amino acids. The germline gives CDR1 GTSNPN, CDR2 SVGIG (reference sequence). The CDR3 sequence is CAWGQEELFF. Written as DNA, the CDR3 is TGTGCCTGGGGACAGGAGGAGCTGTTTTTT.

V and J are TRBV2 and TRBJ2-5; 8 nucleotides agree with TRBD2. The germline CDR1 and CDR2 sequences are SNHLY and FYNNEI. The V and J ends lost 2 bases and 5 bases, in that order; junction bases with no gene match: 7. CDR3 size: 15 residues. CDR3: CASSEIRGGRETQYF. The CDR3 DNA is TGTGCCAGCAGTGAAATCCGGGGGGGCCGGGAGACCCAGTACTTC.

The chain links TRBV18 to TRBJ2-1; 8 bases match TRBD2. The germline V gene has CDR1 KGHSH and CDR2 LQKENI. The CDR3 contains 15 residues. The trim removed 2 bases at V and 3 bases at J, leaving 3 bases unmatched. The CDR3 spells CASSPSSGIYNEQFF. The CDR3 DNA is TGTGCCAGCTCACCAAGTAGCGGGATCTACAATGAGCAGTTCTTC.

The chain has TRBV11-2 and TRBJ2-2; TRBD2 matches at 8 bases. Germline V gene sequence: CDR1 SGHAT, CDR2 FQNNGV. CDR3 length: 14 amino acids. The ends lost 7 bases at V and 4 bases at J; junction bases unmatched: 5. The CDR3 DNA is TGTGCCAGCACTCCACGGGGGGGCACCGGGGAGCTGTTTTTT. Translating gives CASTPRGGTGELFF.

The rearrangement uses TRBV11-2 and TRBJ1-1; D ambiguous. The V and J ends lost 0 bases and 1 base respectively, with 9 bases between them. CDR1 and CDR2 (germline): SGHAT, FQNNGV. This CDR3 is 15 amino acids long. The CDR3 region has the DNA TGTGCCAGCAGCTTAGATCGGGCGGCGAACACTGAAGCTTTCTTT. Protein: CASSLDRAANTEAFF.

The V call is TRBV5-1, the J call TRBJ2-7; 9 bases align to TRBD2. With V trimmed by 1 base and J by 4 bases, 3 bases remained unmatched. This CDR3 comprises 14 residues. Germline V lookup: CDR1 SGHRS, CDR2 YFSETQ. CDR3 amino acids: CASSLSSGEYEQYF. The CDR3 DNA sequence: TGCGCCAGCAGCTTGTCTAGCGGGGAGTACGAGCAGTACTTC.

V and J are TRBV5-1 and TRBJ1-2; 7 bases match TRBD1. This CDR3 spans 15 amino acids. With 3 bases clipped from V and 7 bases from J, the junction kept 12 bases outside the gene matches. Germline V gene data show CDR1 as SGHRS and CDR2 as YFSETQ. The CDR3 region has the DNA TGCGCCAGCAGCTGGGGAACAGGGGTAAGCTCTGGCTACACCTTC. It translates to CASSWGTGVSSGYTF.

The J gene is TRBJ1-5, the V gene TRBV7-8; TRBD1 matches at 8 bases. Germline trimming cut 5 bases from V and 2 bases from J; bases unmatched to any gene: 5. From germline, CDR1 is SGHVS and CDR2 FQNEAQ. The CDR3 contains 15 residues. DNA for the CDR3: TGTGCCAGCAGCCTAAAACAGGGGGGCAATCAGCCCCAGCATTTT. Its translation: CASSLKQGGNQPQHF.

CDR3 in amino acids: CASNFGGGTEAFF. In DNA, the CDR3 is TGTGCCAGCAATTTCGGGGGAGGCACTGAAGCTTTCTTT. The chain carries TRBV6-1 and TRBJ1-1; possible D gene TRBD1, 5 bases. V lost 7 bases, J lost 4 bases, and 13 bases lay in between. This CDR3 contains 13 residues. CDR1 and CDR2 from the germline V gene are MNHNS and SASEGT.

To note about this clone: Other nucleotide sequences from this sample produce the same CDR3. This chain links TRBV10-3 with TRBJ2-5; tentative D call: TRBD1 (5 bases). The V end lost 2 bases, the J end lost 2 bases, and 6 bases lay between the germline ends. The CDR3 length is 13 residues. From germline, CDR1 is ENHRY and CDR2 SYGVKD. CDR3 DNA sequence: TGTGCCATCAGTGAGCGACAGCAAGAGACCCAGTACTTC. This sequence encodes CAISERQQETQYF.

This clone was seen only once. The J gene is TRBJ1-6, the V gene TRBV30; D uncertain. Looked up from germline, CDR1 is GTSNPN and CDR2 is SVGIG (reference sequence). Trimming stripped 0 bases from V and 10 bases from J, with 16 bases between. The CDR3 has 15 amino acids. DNA for the CDR3: TGTGCCTGGAGTGTGGCGGTGGCAGACGGCTCACCCCTCCACTTT. This encodes CAWSVAVADGSPLHF.